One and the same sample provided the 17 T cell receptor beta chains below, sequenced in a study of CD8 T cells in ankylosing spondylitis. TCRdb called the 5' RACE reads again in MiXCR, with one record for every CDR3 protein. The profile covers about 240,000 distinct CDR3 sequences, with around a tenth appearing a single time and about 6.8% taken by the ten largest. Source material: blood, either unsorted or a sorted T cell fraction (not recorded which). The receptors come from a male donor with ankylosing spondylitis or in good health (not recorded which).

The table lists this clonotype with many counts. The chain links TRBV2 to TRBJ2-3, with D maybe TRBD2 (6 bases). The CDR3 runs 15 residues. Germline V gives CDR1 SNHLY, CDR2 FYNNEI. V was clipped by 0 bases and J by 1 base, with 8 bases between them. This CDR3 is CASSEAGTGTDTQYF. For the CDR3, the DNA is TGTGCCAGCAGTGAAGCGGGGACTGGCACAGATACGCAGTATTTT.

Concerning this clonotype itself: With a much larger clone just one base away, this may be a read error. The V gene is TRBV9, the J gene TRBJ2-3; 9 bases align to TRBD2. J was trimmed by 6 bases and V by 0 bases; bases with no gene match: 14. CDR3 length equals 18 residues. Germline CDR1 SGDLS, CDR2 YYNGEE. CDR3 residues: CASSVGKNAGGPGDTQYF. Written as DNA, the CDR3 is TGTGCCAGCAGCGTAGGAAAGAACGCGGGAGGGCCAGGTGATACGCAGTATTTT.

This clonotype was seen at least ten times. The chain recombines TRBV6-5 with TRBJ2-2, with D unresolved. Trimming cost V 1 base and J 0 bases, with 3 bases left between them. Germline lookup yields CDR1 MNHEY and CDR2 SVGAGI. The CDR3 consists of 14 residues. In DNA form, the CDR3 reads TGTGCCAGCAGTTACTTAACGAACACCGGGGAGCTGTTTTTT. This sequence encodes CASSYLTNTGELFF.

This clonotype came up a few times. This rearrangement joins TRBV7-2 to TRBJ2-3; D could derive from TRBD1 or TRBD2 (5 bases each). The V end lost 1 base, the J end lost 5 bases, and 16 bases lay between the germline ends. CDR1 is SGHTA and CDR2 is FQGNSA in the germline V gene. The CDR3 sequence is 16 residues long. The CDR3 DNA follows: TGTGCCAGCAGCTTAGGGGTATACGGGGCCCAAGATACGCAGTATTTT. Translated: CASSLGVYGAQDTQYF.

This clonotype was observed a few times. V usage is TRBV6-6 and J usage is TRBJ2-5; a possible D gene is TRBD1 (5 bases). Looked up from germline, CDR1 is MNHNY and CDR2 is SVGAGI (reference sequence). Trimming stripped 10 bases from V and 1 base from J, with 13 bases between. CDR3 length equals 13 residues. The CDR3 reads CATSVGLQETQYF. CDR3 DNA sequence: TGTGCCACCTCTGTGGGGCTCCAAGAGACCCAGTACTTC.

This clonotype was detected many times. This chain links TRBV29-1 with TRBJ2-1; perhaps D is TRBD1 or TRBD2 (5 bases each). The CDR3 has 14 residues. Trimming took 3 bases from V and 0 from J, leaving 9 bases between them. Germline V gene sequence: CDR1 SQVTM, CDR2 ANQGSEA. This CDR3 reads CSVEGTGSYNEQFF. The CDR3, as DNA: TGCAGCGTTGAGGGGACGGGCTCCTACAATGAGCAGTTCTTC.

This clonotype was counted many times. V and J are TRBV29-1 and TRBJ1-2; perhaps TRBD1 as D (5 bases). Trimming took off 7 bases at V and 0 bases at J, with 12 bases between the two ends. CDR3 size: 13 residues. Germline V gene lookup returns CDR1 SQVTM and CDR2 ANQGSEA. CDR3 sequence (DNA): TGCAGCGCGGGGCAGTCAGCTAACTATGGCTACACCTTC. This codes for CSAGQSANYGYTF.

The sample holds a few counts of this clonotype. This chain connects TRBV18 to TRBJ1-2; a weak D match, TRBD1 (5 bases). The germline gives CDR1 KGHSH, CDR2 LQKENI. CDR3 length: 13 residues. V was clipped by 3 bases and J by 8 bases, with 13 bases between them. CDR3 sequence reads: CASSPSGAEGYTF. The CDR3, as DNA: TGTGCCAGCTCACCCAGCGGGGCCGAAGGCTACACCTTC. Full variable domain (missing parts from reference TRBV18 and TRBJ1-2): NAGVMQNPRHLVRRRGQEARLRCSPMKGHSHVYWYRQLPEEGLKFMVYLQKENIIDESGMPKERFSAEFPKEGPSILRIQQVVRGDSAAYFCASSPSGAEGYTFGSGTRLTVV.

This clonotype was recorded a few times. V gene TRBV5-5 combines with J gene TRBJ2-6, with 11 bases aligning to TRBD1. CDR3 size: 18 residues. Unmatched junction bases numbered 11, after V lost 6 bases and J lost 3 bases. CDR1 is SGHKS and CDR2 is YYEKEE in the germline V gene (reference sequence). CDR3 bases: TGTGCCAGCAACCCTGGGGGGGACAGGGGGATTGGGGCCAACGTCCTGACTTTC. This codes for CASNPGGDRGIGANVLTF.

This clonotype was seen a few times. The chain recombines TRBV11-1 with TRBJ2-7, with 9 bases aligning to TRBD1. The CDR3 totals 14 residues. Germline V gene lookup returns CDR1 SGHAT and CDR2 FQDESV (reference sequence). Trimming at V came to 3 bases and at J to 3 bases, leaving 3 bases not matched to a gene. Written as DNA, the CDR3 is TGTGCCAGCAGCTTCCGGGACAGGGTCTACGAGCAGTACTTC. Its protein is CASSFRDRVYEQYF.

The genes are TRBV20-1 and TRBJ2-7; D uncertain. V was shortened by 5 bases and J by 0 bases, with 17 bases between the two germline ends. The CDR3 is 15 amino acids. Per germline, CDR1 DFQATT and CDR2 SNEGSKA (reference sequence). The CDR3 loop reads CSARPRTYSSYEQYF. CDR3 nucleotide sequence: TGCAGTGCTCGGCCCCGGACGTATAGCTCCTACGAGCAGTACTTC.

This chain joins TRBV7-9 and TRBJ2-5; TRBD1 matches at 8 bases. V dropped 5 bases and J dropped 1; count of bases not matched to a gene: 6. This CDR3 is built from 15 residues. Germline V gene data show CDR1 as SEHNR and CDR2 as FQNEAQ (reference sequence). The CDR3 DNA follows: TGTGCCAGCAGCGATACAGGGGGTCCCCAAGAGACCCAGTACTTC. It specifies CASSDTGGPQETQYF.

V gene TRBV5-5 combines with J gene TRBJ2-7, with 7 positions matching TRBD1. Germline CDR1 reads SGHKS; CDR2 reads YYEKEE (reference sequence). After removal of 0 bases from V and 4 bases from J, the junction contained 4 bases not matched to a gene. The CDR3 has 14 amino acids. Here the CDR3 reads CASSLAQGTYEQYF. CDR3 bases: TGTGCCAGCAGCTTGGCACAGGGGACGTACGAGCAGTACTTC.

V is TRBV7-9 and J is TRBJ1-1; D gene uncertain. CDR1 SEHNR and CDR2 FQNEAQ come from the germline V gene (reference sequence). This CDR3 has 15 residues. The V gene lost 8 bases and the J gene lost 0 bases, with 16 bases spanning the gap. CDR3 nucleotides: TGTGCCAGCGCACCAAGACTACGGTTGAACACTGAAGCTTTCTTT. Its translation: CASAPRLRLNTEAFF.

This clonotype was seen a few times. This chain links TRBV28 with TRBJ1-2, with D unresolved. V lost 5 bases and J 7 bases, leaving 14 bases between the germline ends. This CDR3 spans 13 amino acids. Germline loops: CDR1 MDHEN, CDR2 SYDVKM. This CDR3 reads CASSLTPFGGYTF. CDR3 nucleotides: TGTGCCAGCAGTCTCACCCCCTTTGGTGGCTACACCTTC.

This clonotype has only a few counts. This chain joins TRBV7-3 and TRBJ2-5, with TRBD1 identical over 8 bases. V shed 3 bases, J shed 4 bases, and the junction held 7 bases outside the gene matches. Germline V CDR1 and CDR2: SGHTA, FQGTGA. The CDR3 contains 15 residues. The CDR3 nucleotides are TGTGCCAGCAGCTTGACAGGGGCGGGTGGAGAGACCCAGTACTTC. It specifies CASSLTGAGGETQYF.

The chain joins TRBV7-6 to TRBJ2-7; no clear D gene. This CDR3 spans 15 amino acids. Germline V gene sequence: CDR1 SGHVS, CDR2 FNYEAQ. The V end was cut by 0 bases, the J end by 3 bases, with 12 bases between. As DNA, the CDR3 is TGTGCCAGCAGCTTAGCGCTGTCGGCTTTCTACGAGCAGTACTTC. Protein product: CASSLALSAFYEQYF.